This passage covers 17 T cell receptor beta chains from one sample sequenced in a study of vaccination and CD4 T cells after COVID-19. These TCRs are of unknown antigen specificity. Described treatment: approximately 9-day PBMC culture with coronavirus spike peptide pools or control peptides (ViraFEST assay). Sequencing of cultured CD4+ T cell DNA used the Oncomine TCR Beta short-read assay. TCRdb independently ran MiXCR on the PCR reads; one entry per CDR3 protein. The sample records about 20,000 distinct CDR3 sequences, 52% being singletons. The specimen was CD4+ T cells from blood, cultured in vitro. These receptors were taken from a human donor who had recovered from COVID-19.

The rearrangement uses TRBV6-2 or TRBV6-3 and TRBJ2-7, with 7 bases identical to TRBD1. The trim removed 6 bases at V and 0 bases at J, leaving 11 bases unmatched. The CDR3 covers 16 residues. Germline CDR1 and CDR2: MNHEY and SVGEGT. DNA of the CDR3: TGTGCCAGCAGAACAACCCGACAGGGTACCTCCTACGAGCAGTACTTC. Protein sequence: CASRTTRQGTSYEQYF.

This clonotype was seen only a few times. The chain couples TRBV7-3 to TRBJ2-5; D gene unclear. The V end lost 1 base, the J end lost 5 bases, and 8 bases lay between the germline ends. Germline V CDR1 and CDR2: SGHTA, FQGTGA. CDR3 size: 13 residues. The chain's CDR3 is CASSLSLGETQYF. CDR3 coding DNA: TGTGCCAGCAGCTTAAGTCTGGGGGAGACCCAGTACTTC.

This clonotype has more than one count but fewer than ten. This chain uses TRBV11-3 with TRBJ2-5, with 10 bases lining up with TRBD1. Germline V gene sequence: CDR1 SGHNT, CDR2 YENEEA. The CDR3 contains 16 residues. With 5 bases clipped from V and 0 bases from J, the junction kept 6 bases outside the gene matches. CDR3 in amino acids: CASSMRTGGNQETQYF. The DNA of the CDR3 is TGTGCCAGCAGCATGAGGACAGGGGGGAACCAAGAGACCCAGTACTTC.

In its sample, this clonotype was seen a few times. The V call is TRBV6-5, the J call TRBJ2-7, with 7 bases matching TRBD1. This CDR3 is 17 amino acids long. After removal of 6 bases from V and 0 bases from J, the junction contained 14 bases not matched to a gene. In germline, CDR1 is MNHEY, CDR2 SVGAGI. The CDR3 sequence is CASSYTGRGQNSYEQYF. The CDR3 DNA follows: TGTGCCAGCAGCTACACGGGAAGGGGACAGAACTCCTACGAGCAGTACTTC.

This clonotype was observed a few times. The chain links TRBV10-1 to TRBJ2-3; D is possibly TRBD2 (5 bases). Trimming cost V 5 bases and J 4 bases, with 16 bases left between them. There are 15 residues in the CDR3. Germline V lookup: CDR1 WNHNN, CDR2 SYGVQD (reference sequence). The CDR3 spells CASSPKGGLADTQYF. The CDR3 coding sequence is TGCGCCAGCAGTCCTAAGGGCGGGCTAGCAGATACGCAGTATTTT.

The rearrangement links TRBV30 to TRBJ1-6; D unclear. CDR3 length: 12 residues. Germline V gene sequence: CDR1 GTSNPN, CDR2 SVGIG (reference sequence). The DNA of the CDR3 is TGTGCTTATTCTCCGGGTAATTCACCCCTCCACTTT. It encodes CAYSPGNSPLHF.

This sequence joins TRBV11-2 and TRBJ2-2; D unresolved. The CDR3 runs to 14 residues. CDR1 and CDR2 (germline): SGHAT, FQNNGV. V was cut by 2 bases and J by 2 bases, with 6 bases left in between. CDR3 amino acids: CASSLFTNTGELFF. CDR3 bases: TGTGCCAGCAGCTTATTTACCAACACCGGGGAGCTGTTTTTT. The full variable domain, with the rest looked up from reference TRBV11-2 and TRBJ2-2, is EAGVAQSPRYKIIEKRQSVAFWCNPISGHATLYWYQQILGQGPKLLIQFQNNGVVDDSQLPKDRFSAERLKGVDSTLKIQPAKLEDSAVYLCASSLFTNTGELFFGEGSRLTVL.

The chain carries TRBV2 and TRBJ2-5; D is unresolved. V gave up 0 bases and J gave up 6 bases, with 20 bases separating them. The germline V gene has CDR1 SNHLY and CDR2 FYNNEI. The CDR3 consists of 17 residues. CDR3: CASSEAHILQSGKTQYF. In DNA, the CDR3 is TGTGCCAGCAGTGAAGCTCATATTCTCCAGTCAGGCAAGACCCAGTACTTC.

The chain couples TRBV2 to TRBJ1-2; 8 positions match TRBD1. With V trimmed by 8 bases and J by 3 bases, 2 bases remained unmatched. Germline V gene sequence: CDR1 SNHLY, CDR2 FYNNEI. The CDR3 runs to 12 residues. CDR3: CASVGQDYGYTF. The CDR3 bases are TGTGCCAGCGTGGGACAGGACTATGGCTACACCTTC.

V is TRBV20-1 and J is TRBJ1-1; 7 bases agree with TRBD1. Germline V gene lookup returns CDR1 DFQATT and CDR2 SNEGSKA (reference sequence). The V gene end was trimmed by 3 bases and the J gene end by 2 bases; junction bases not matched to a gene: 3. This CDR3 is built from 13 residues. The CDR3 DNA follows: TGCAGTGCTAGGGGACAGTTAAACACTGAAGCTTTCTTT. Protein product: CSARGQLNTEAFF.

This clonotype has just a few counts. The chain combines TRBV12-3 or TRBV12-4 with TRBJ1-2, with unresolved D. V lost 7 bases to trimming and J lost 8 bases, with 14 bases between them. CDR3 size: 12 residues. The CDR3 reads CASTINGEGYTF. The CDR3 DNA follows: TGTGCCAGCACAATAAACGGGGAGGGCTACACCTTC.

This clonotype was recorded a few times. The DNA of the CDR3 is TGTGCCACCAGTTCGTCTGCGTCCTACGAGCAGTACTTC. Its protein is CATSSSASYEQYF. The rearrangement links TRBV24-1 to TRBJ2-7; no clear D. Trimming removed 6 bases from V and 1 base from J, with 9 bases in between. CDR1 is KGHDR, CDR2 SFDVKD, per germline. CDR3 length: 13 amino acids.

V and J are TRBV2 and TRBJ1-2; no clear D gene. The germline CDR1 and CDR2 sequences are SNHLY and FYNNEI. CDR3 length: 13 residues. V lost 1 base, J lost 6 bases, and 9 bases lay in between. The CDR3 region is CASSEGVEDGYTF. CDR3 bases: TGTGCCAGCAGTGAAGGGGTGGAAGATGGCTACACCTTC.

The V and J genes are TRBV18 and TRBJ1-1, with D unclear. The germline CDR1 and CDR2 sequences are KGHSH and LQKENI. This CDR3 has 13 residues. V lost 5 bases to trimming and J lost 1 base, with 8 bases between them. CDR3 bases: TGTGCCAGCTCATCCAGACAGAACACTGAAGCTTTCTTT. Protein sequence: CASSSRQNTEAFF.

The chain joins TRBV11-3 to TRBJ2-2, with 7 bases fitting TRBD2. There are 16 residues in the CDR3. Germline lookup yields CDR1 SGHNT and CDR2 YENEEA. Trimming cost V 5 bases and J 3 bases; bases outside gene matches: 9. CDR3 coding DNA: TGTGCCAGCAGCCCCGATGTGGGGGGGGACACCGGGGAGCTGTTTTTT. Its protein product is CASSPDVGGDTGELFF.

The table lists this clonotype with a count of one. The V gene is TRBV6-2 or TRBV6-3, the J gene TRBJ2-3; D remains unclear. CDR3 length: 12 residues. CDR1 and CDR2 (germline): MNHEY, SVGEGT. Trimming left V 8 bases short and J 9 bases short, with 15 bases between. In nucleotides, the CDR3 is TGTGCCAGCGCCCTCCGCATGAAAACGCAGTATTTT. Its translation is CASALRMKTQYF.

The chain joins TRBV6-1 to TRBJ2-3; 10 bases are a match to TRBD1. The CDR3 length is 15 residues. Germline V gives CDR1 MNHNS, CDR2 SASEGT. J lost 4 bases, V lost 6 bases, and 7 bases had no gene match. CDR3 loop: CASRTDRGFADTQYF. DNA for the CDR3: TGTGCCAGCAGAACGGACAGGGGGTTCGCAGATACGCAGTATTTT.